A selection of T cell receptor beta chains follows, all from one sample in a study of blood T cell repertoires in COVID-19. Libraries were prepared by immunoSEQ multiplex PCR; TCRdb keeps only in-frame clonotypes and omits some of them. The sample lists approximately 180,000 clones, more than 65% seen once, with 17% in the top ten. Sequenced sample: PBMCs or T cells enriched from blood (not recorded which). The source is a woman aged 45-65 years with acute COVID-19. Both conserved end residues are part of each CDR3. D genes are given only for firm matches. A clone size is listed for some rows: how often the clone was seen (once, few, many), or a class if it is expanded.

clone_size	v_call	j_call	d_call	cdr3_aa	cdr3_nt
NA	TRBV28	TRBJ2-1	TRBD2	CATRGGESYNEQFF	TGTGCCACCCGGGGGGGCGAATCCTACAATGAGCAGTTCTTC
NA	TRBV28	TRBJ1-5	NA	CASRYTYSNQPQHF	TGTGCCAGCAGATATACATATAGCAATCAGCCCCAGCATTTT
once	TRBV19	TRBJ2-5	TRBD1	CASSQGARETQYF	TGTGCCAGTTCACAGGGGGCGCGGGAGACCCAGTACTTC
NA	TRBV21-1	TRBJ2-1	NA	CASSKEDRGHEQFF	TGTGCCAGCAGCAAAGAAGACAGGGGCCATGAGCAGTTCTTC
few	TRBV4-3	TRBJ1-1	NA	CASSQEPRTEAFF	TGCGCCAGCAGCCAAGAACCGAGGACAGAAGCTTTCTTT
NA	TRBV3-1/TRBV3-2	TRBJ2-5	NA	CATNQGLETQYF	TGTGCCACTAATCAGGGGTTGGAGACCCAGTACTTC
few	TRBV29-1	TRBJ1-3	TRBD1	CSVSDRANNGNTIYF	TGCAGCGTGTCTGACAGGGCCAATAACGGAAACACCATATATTTT
few	TRBV4-3	TRBJ1-1	NA	CASSQEKSMNTEAFF	TGCGCCAGCAGCCAAGAAAAGAGTATGAACACTGAAGCTTTCTTT
few	TRBV6-5	TRBJ2-5	NA	CASSPPLGRRETQYF	TGTGCCAGCAGTCCTCCCCTAGGGAGGCGGGAGACCCAGTACTTC
NA	TRBV11-2	TRBJ2-5	TRBD2	CASSPRRLARETQYF	TGTGCCAGCAGCCCGAGACGACTAGCGAGAGAGACCCAGTACTTC
NA	TRBV28	TRBJ1-1	NA	CAVGGNTEAFF	TGTGCCGTGGGAGGGAACACTGAAGCTTTCTTT
NA	TRBV28	TRBJ2-3	NA	CASSFERRPTDTQYF	TGTGCCAGCAGTTTTGAGAGGAGACCCACAGATACGCAGTATTTT
NA	TRBV10-3	TRBJ2-5	TRBD2	CAISIAGGPETQYF	TGTGCCATCAGTATAGCGGGGGGGCCCGAGACCCAGTACTTC
NA	TRBV7-9	TRBJ1-1	TRBD1	CASSTSDRANTEAFF	TGTGCCAGCAGCACCTCGGACAGGGCGAACACTGAAGCTTTCTTT
once	TRBV5-1	TRBJ1-2	NA	CASSPGTDNYGYTF	TGCGCCAGCAGCCCTGGGACTGACAACTATGGCTACACCTTC
NA	TRBV5-6	TRBJ1-1	NA	CASSRDGGMMNTEAFF	TGTGCCAGCAGCAGAGACGGGGGAATGATGAACACTGAAGCTTTCTTT
once	TRBV27	TRBJ2-2	NA	CASTRQATNTGELFF	TGTGCCAGCACGAGACAGGCTACGAACACCGGGGAGCTGTTTTTT
NA	TRBV11-3	TRBJ2-5	NA	CASSPRADGDETQYF	TGTGCCAGCAGCCCGCGAGCGGACGGGGATGAGACCCAGTACTTC
NA	TRBV19	TRBJ2-3	TRBD2	CASNPQAGYTDTQYF	TGTGCCAGTAACCCGCAAGCGGGATACACAGATACGCAGTATTTT
NA	TRBV7-9	TRBJ1-6	TRBD1	CASSFGTGGNSPLHF	TGTGCCAGCAGCTTCGGGACAGGGGGCAATTCACCCCTCCACTTT
NA	TRBV5-1	TRBJ2-5	TRBD2	CASSLGLAGGQETQYF	TGCGCCAGCAGCTTGGGACTAGCGGGGGGACAAGAGACCCAGTACTTC
NA	TRBV2	TRBJ1-2	NA	CASSAGARGYTF	TGTGCCAGCAGTGCAGGGGCGCGGGGCTACACCTTC
NA	TRBV30	TRBJ1-6	TRBD1	CAWSVGSLNRGGSPLHF	TGTGCCTGGAGTGTAGGTTCCCTCAACAGGGGAGGTTCACCCCTCCACTTT
NA	TRBV7-8	TRBJ1-5	NA	CASSLAGLSNQPQHF	TGTGCCAGCAGCTTAGCGGGGCTAAGCAATCAGCCCCAGCATTTT
NA	TRBV3-1/TRBV3-2	TRBJ2-1	NA	CASTRWRDSNEQFF	TGTGCCAGCACCCGGTGGCGGGACAGCAATGAGCAGTTCTTC
NA	TRBV6-1	TRBJ1-1	NA	CASSEAWAMNTEAFF	TGTGCCAGCAGTGAAGCGTGGGCCATGAACACTGAAGCTTTCTTT
NA	TRBV28	TRBJ1-5	TRBD1	CASSPRGRVNQPQHF	TGTGCCAGCAGCCCCAGGGGGCGGGTCAATCAGCCCCAGCATTTT
NA	TRBV5-4	TRBJ2-5	NA	CASSDAAGQETQYF	TGTGCCAGCAGCGACGCGGCAGGGCAAGAGACCCAGTACTTC
few	TRBV12-3/TRBV12-4	TRBJ1-2	TRBD1	CASSLQGDYGYTF	TGTGCCAGCAGTCTACAGGGGGACTATGGCTACACCTTC
NA	TRBV30	TRBJ1-2	TRBD1	CAWSVQQGSNGYTF	TGTGCCTGGAGTGTACAACAGGGGTCCAATGGCTACACCTTC
NA	TRBV7-2	TRBJ1-2	NA	CASSPDGGNYGYTF	TGTGCCAGCAGCCCAGACGGGGGGAACTATGGCTACACCTTC
NA	TRBV18	TRBJ1-3	NA	CASSPPASGNTIYF	TGTGCCAGCTCACCACCAGCCTCTGGAAACACCATATATTTT
NA	TRBV12-3/TRBV12-4	TRBJ2-5	NA	CASRIQETQYF	TGTGCCAGCAGAATACAAGAGACCCAGTACTTC
NA	TRBV6-1	TRBJ1-1	NA	CASSDRENTEAFF	TGTGCCAGCAGTGATCGGGAAAACACTGAAGCTTTCTTT
NA	TRBV11-2	TRBJ1-1	NA	CASSPNVGRSFPEAFF	TGTGCCAGCAGCCCCAATGTGGGCAGGTCTTTCCCTGAAGCTTTCTTT
many	TRBV5-1	TRBJ2-5	TRBD1	CASSLPTGAQETQYF	TGCGCCAGCAGCCTTCCGACAGGGGCCCAAGAGACCCAGTACTTC
NA	TRBV5-1	TRBJ1-6	TRBD1	CASSFGQAFNSPLHF	TGCGCCAGCAGCTTTGGACAGGCCTTTAATTCACCCCTCCACTTT
once	TRBV27	TRBJ1-2	NA	CASSPHPNYGYTF	TGTGCCAGCAGCCCCCATCCTAACTATGGCTACACCTTC
NA	TRBV7-2	TRBJ1-1	NA	CASSFRMNTEAFF	TGTGCCAGCAGCTTTCGTATGAACACTGAAGCTTTCTTT
NA	TRBV5-1	TRBJ1-2	TRBD1	CASSWKTGPGGYTF	TGCGCCAGCAGCTGGAAGACAGGGCCAGGAGGCTACACCTTC
few	TRBV6-4	TRBJ2-2	NA	CASSDRGMGTGELFF	TGTGCCAGCAGTGATCGGGGGATGGGGACCGGGGAGCTGTTTTTT
NA	TRBV7-2	TRBJ2-5	TRBD2	CASSPQLLAGGPETQYF	TGTGCCAGCAGCCCACAATTACTAGCGGGGGGGCCTGAGACCCAGTACTTC
NA	TRBV7-6	TRBJ2-5	NA	CASSQEGIGETQYF	TGTGCCAGCAGCCAGGAGGGCATTGGGGAGACCCAGTACTTC
NA	TRBV7-2	TRBJ1-1	NA	CASSLGGRVSTEAFF	TGTGCCAGCAGCTTAGGGGGCAGGGTGAGCACTGAAGCTTTCTTT
NA	TRBV9	TRBJ2-2	NA	CASSPGRGGYTGELFF	TGTGCCAGCAGCCCAGGTAGGGGGGGATACACCGGGGAGCTGTTTTTT